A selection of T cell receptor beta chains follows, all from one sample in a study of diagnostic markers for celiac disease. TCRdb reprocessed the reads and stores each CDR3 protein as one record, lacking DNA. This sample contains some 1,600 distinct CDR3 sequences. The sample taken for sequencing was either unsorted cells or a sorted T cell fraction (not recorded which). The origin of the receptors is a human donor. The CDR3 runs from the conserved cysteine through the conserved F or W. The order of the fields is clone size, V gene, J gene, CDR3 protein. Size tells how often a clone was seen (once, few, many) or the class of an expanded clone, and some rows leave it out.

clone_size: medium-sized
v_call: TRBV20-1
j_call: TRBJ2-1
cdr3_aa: CSARDLSGSSHEQFF

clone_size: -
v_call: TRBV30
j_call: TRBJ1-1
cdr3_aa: CAWGGVQSEAFF

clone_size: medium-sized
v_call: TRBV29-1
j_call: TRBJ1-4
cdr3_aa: CSVINPDGKLFF

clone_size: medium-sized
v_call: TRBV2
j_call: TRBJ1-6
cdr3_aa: CASSEALAGLGNSPLHF

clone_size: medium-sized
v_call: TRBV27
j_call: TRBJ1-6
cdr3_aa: CASSLGQGWNSPLHF

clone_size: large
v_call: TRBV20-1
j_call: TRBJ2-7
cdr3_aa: CSAFNPLQRPTYEQYF

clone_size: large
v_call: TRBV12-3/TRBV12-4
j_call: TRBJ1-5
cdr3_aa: CASSLLGGQPQHF

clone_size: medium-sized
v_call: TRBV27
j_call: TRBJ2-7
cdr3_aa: CASSLLGPLAGGRYEQYF

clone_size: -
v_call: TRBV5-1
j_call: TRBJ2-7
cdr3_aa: CASSLEGQGFDEQYF

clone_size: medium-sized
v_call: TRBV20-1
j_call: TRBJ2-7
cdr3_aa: CSATTSARTYEQYF

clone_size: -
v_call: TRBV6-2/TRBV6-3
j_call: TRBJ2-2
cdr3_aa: CASSYSNRALNTGELFF

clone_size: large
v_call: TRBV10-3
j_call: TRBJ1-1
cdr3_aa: CAISADRGDEAFF

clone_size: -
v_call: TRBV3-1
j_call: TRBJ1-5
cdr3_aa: CASSQEWGGYSNQPQHF

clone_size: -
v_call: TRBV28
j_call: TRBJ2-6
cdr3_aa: CASSTRRGQGSSGANVLTF

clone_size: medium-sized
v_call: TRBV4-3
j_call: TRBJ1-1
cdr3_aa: CASSRLTGGFTEAFF